This TCR beta chain was captured by sequencing in a study of blood T cell repertoires in COVID-19. Study background: Samples came from the United States, Italy and Spain, spanning acute and convalescent COVID-19.

Patients at the Seattle site were enrolled during active infection and followed longitudinally. Authors' analysis steps: It was from reference gene primer amplification that nucleated cell counts were estimated. The data were produced by immunoSEQ multiplex PCR, yet TCRdb's version contains in-frame clones alone and is incomplete. D and trimming come from the DNA, and the V and J calls and clone size come from that table. The sample carries some 270,000 clones, approximately 86% recorded once. Losses at the gene ends were 4 bases for V and 0 bases for J; bases not matched to a gene: 6. The CDR3 extends over 15 amino acids. Germline lookup yields CDR1 SGHRS and CDR2 YFSETQ.

The sequenced sample was peripheral blood. This clonotype was obtained from a human donor with COVID-19, enrolled during active disease. The donor label of this sample is uncertain. The chain carries TRBV5-1 and TRBJ2-5; 7 bases align to TRBD1. CDR3: CASSGEQGYQETQYF. CDR3 bases: TGCGCCAGCAGCGGTGAACAGGGGTACCAAGAGACCCAGTACTTC.